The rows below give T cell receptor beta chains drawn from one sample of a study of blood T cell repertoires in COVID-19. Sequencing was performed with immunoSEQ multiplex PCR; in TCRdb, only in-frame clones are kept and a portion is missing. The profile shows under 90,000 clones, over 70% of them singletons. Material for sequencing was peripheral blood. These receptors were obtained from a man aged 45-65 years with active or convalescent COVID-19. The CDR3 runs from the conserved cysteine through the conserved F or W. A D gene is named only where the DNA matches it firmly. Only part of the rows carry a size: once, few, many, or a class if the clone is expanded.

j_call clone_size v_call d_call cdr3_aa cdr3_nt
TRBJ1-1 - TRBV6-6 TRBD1 CASSRRGSGGGTEAFF TGTGCCAGCAGTCGAAGGGGGTCAGGGGGAGGCACTGAAGCTTTCTTT
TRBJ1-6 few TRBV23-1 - CASSIHGRDSPLHF TGCGCCAGCTCCATCCACGGGAGGGATTCACCCCTCCACTTT
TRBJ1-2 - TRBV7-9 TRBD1 CASSLTGANYGYTF TGTGCCAGCAGCTTGACAGGGGCTAACTATGGCTACACCTTC
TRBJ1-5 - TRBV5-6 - CASSALGGNYQPQHF TGTGCCAGCAGCGCCTTGGGGGGGAATTATCAGCCCCAGCATTTT
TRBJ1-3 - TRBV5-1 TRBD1 CASYDLGTGGSIAGNTIYF TGCGCCAGCTACGACTTGGGGACAGGGGGATCTATAGCTGGAAACACCATATATTTT
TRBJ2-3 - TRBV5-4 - CASSPRGGRGTDTQYF TGTGCCAGCAGCCCGAGGGGGGGAAGGGGCACAGATACGCAGTATTTT
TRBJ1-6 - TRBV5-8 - CASSSRVSSYNSPLHF TGTGCCAGCAGCTCCAGGGTCAGCTCCTATAATTCACCCCTCCACTTT
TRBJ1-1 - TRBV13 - CASSIAGATEAFF TGTGCCAGCAGCATAGCAGGGGCAACTGAAGCTTTCTTT
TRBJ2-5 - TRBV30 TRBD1 CAWSRTGQETQYF TGTGCCTGGTCCCGGACAGGGCAAGAGACCCAGTACTTC
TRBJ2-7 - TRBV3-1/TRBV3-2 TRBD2 CASSPRTSGGGYEQYF TGTGCCAGCAGCCCCCGGACTAGCGGGGGGGGATACGAGCAGTACTTC
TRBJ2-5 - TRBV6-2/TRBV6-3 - CASSRLAPETQYF TGTGCCAGCAGTAGGCTAGCCCCAGAGACCCAGTACTTC
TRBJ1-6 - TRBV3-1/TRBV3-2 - CASSQDGEVQSSYNSPLHF TGTGCCAGCAGCCAAGATGGAGAAGTGCAGAGCTCCTATAATTCACCCCTCCACTTT
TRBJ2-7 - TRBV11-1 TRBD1 CASSLRQGRSYEQYF TGTGCCAGCAGCCTGAGACAGGGTAGATCCTACGAGCAGTACTTC
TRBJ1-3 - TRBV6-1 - CASSEARGSGNTIYF TGTGCCAGCAGTGAAGCGCGGGGGTCTGGAAACACCATATATTTT
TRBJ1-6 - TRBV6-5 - CASRSGATNNSPLHF TGTGCCAGCAGGAGTGGGGCAACCAATAATTCACCCCTCCACTTT
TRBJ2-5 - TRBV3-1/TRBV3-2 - CASSQVNTNQETQYF TGTGCCAGCAGCCAAGTAAACACGAACCAAGAGACCCAGTACTTC
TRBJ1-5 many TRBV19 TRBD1 CASSLQGLNQPQHF TGTGCCAGTAGCCTACAGGGGCTCAATCAGCCCCAGCATTTT
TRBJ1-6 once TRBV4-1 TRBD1 CASRFDRDNSPLHF TGCGCCAGCAGGTTCGACAGGGATAATTCGCCCCTCCACTTT
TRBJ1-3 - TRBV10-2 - CASSESHSGNTIYF TGCGCCAGCAGTGAATCCCACTCTGGAAACACCATATATTTT
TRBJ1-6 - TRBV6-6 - CASRGWENSPLHF TGTGCCAGCAGGGGCTGGGAGAATTCACCCCTCCACTTT